This T cell receptor (beta chain) was profiled in a study of Ad26.COV2.S vaccination and SARS-CoV-2 variants. Across the study: Within the COV1001 Ad26.COV2.S trial arm, the donor was enrolled. Findings of the study overall: Those who received vaccine or placebo ended up with similar non-spike TCR breadth.

The CDR3 is made up of 13 amino acids. After removal of 4 bases from V and 2 bases from J, the junction contained 3 bases not matched to a gene. Looked up from germline, CDR1 is SQVTM and CDR2 is ANQGSEA. Worth noting for this clone: Its antigen is unknown.

Treatment reported: some 20 received Ad26.COV2.S at low or high dose, single or two shots; about 5 received placebo; per-sample allocation not given. Day 63 following the first vaccine or placebo injection was when the samples were taken. Immunization relied on an Ad26 vector, which expressed Wuhan-strain SARS-CoV-2 spike. Clones were sequenced by immunoSEQ multiplex PCR, and TCRdb holds only the in-frame ones, with some missing. The sample yields hundreds of thousands of clones, about nine tenths seen once. The sequence was obtained from a person between 18 and 65 years old who received the Ad26.COV2.S COVID-19 vaccine or a placebo. The genes are TRBV29-1 and TRBJ2-7, with 9 bases identical to TRBD2. The source material was peripheral blood, sampled in a trial of Ad26.COV2.S vaccine versus placebo. CDR3 residues: CSVGTSAPYEQYF. Here the CDR3 DNA reads TGCAGCGTTGGGACTAGCGCTCCCTACGAGCAGTACTTC.